This T cell receptor (beta chain) is drawn from a study of cytomegalovirus exposure and HLA in healthy donors listed by TCRdb under 2017. With regard to the full study: An earlier analysis of approximately 550 of the donors reported 250 to 350 Gb of sequence data and 100 million to 130 million unique TCR beta sequences from about 200 million T cells. In a later genetic analysis, genome-wide SNP genotypes for about 65% of the roughly 670 donors were used, and that subset was treated as a discovery cohort. Of the roughly 400 genotyped donors, 65% to 90% fell in the genetic ancestry cluster associated with self-reported Caucasian donors. All discovery cohort repertoires had been generated on a single sequencing platform. On average, roughly 200,000 unique TCR beta nucleotide sequences were sequenced per donor among more than 350 genotyped donors of the cohort, with about 17% of those sequences being non-productive. Donor age, sex, ethnicity and CMV serostatus were collected together with the repertoire data. A handful of DR-DQ haplotypes were treated as single units for association and clustering because of strong linkage in the cohort. Typing coverage varied by locus: about 620-630 donors for A, B, C, DRB1 and DQB1; approximately 500 for DQA1; about 600 for DPA1; roughly 470 for DPB1. HLA typing included class I and class II loci at four-digit resolution. Approximately 300 gigabases of sequencing data and approximately 92 million unique TCR sequences made up an early release that covered several hundred HLA-typed donors. The study combined high-throughput TCR immunosequencing, statistical association of individual TCRs with disease status, and machine learning to predict cytomegalovirus infection status. The aim of the study was to test whether cataloging public T cell receptors could identify signatures of past pathogen exposure. Rather than drawing on any new phenotypic data, the later analysis identified candidate immune exposures from TCR beta sequences and the way those sequences occurred across donors. The study used immunosequencing to profile the T cell repertoires of approximately 640 subjects and linked those repertoires to cytomegalovirus serostatus. A later analysis re-examined previously published TCR beta repertoires from roughly 650 donors and added high-resolution HLA genotyping to investigate patterns of TCR occurrence. A separate validation cohort of more than 100 different subjects was used in addition to the approximately 670-subject first cohort. In an earlier analysis of roughly 540 of the donors, high-throughput TCR beta sequencing was used to judge whether each TCR beta V gene segment behaved as functional or pseudogenic. General study outcomes and caveats: Most TCR sequences were observed very rarely across donors, whereas some public TCRs were present in many individuals. Presence/absence analyses assumed roughly uniform sequencing depth across donors, an assumption that may not hold. Some IMGT-functional V segments, including TRBV6-2 and TRBV6-3, could not be told apart with the 87-base-pair reads, so those segments were excluded. The authors suggested that the approach could potentially be generalized to other disease states and immunological phenotypes. Assigning TCR associations to individual alleles was difficult when HLA alleles, especially DR and DQ, strongly co-occurred. Most CMV-associated TCR beta chains appeared to be HLA-restricted in a later analysis, and the HLA associations seemed to be driven largely by CMV exposure. Cytomegalovirus status was reported to be diagnosed by the classifier with high specificity and sensitivity in both the original and validation cohorts. Compared with the roughly 710-donor mean, donors in an Asian-associated ancestry cluster had fewer N-insertions in productive TCRs, according to a later genetic analysis. Only TCR beta chains were sequenced in this cohort, and the absence of alpha or paired-chain data limited detectable features. Because counts were too low, about 17 rarely observed V segments, including chromosome 9 orphons, were excluded from the earlier analysis of several hundred of the donors. A later analysis found that TCR association rates varied across HLA loci, with DRB1 alleles showing the most associated TCRs and HLA-C alleles the fewest. Specific HLA alleles were associated with over 15,000 TCR beta sequences at a false discovery rate of 0.05 in a later analysis. An association between a missense DCLRE1C variant and V-gene and J-gene trimming of TCR beta chains was found in a later genetic analysis and replicated in an independent cohort. CMV serostatus was the only immune exposure information available for the cohort. A cluster of highly shared sequence variants was judged likely to be a technical artifact of the sequencing pipeline. Linkage disequilibrium might explain the correlated functional status among segregating V segments, but an unknown experimental factor could not be excluded. The study listed 150 to 200 TCR beta chains as associated with cytomegalovirus. A further reported finding was that TCR beta sequences accurately predicted the HLA-A and HLA-B alleles for most subjects in the first cohort. Broadly in line with IMGT annotations, most TCR beta V segments showed up in productive rearrangements about 90% or about 30% of the time in an earlier analysis of several hundred of the donors. Compared with equally common non-associated chains, HLA-associated TCR beta chains in a later analysis were more clonally expanded and had lower generation probabilities. In a later analysis, several top co-occurrence clusters were reported to appear linked to parvovirus B19, influenza, CMV and Epstein-Barr virus. Because HLA typing was missing for some donors at each locus, association tests included only the typed subset. In vitro tests confirmed that three of the cytomegalovirus-associated TCR beta chains recognize cytomegalovirus antigens.

The cohort comprised some 730 healthy bone marrow donors. All cohort members were sampled while nominally healthy, although unrecorded immune exposures were likely present. The donor was CMV seronegative and belonged to the group of over 350 seronegative cohort members. A peripheral blood sample was collected from each donor, and TCR beta sequencing was performed on peripheral blood mononuclear cells. The Qiagen DNeasy Blood Extraction Kit was used to extract genomic DNA from the blood cell samples. The library was generated by the immunoSEQ multiplex PCR assay. For the multiplex PCR, a mixture combining 60 forward primers for TCR Vbeta segments and 13 reverse primers for TCR Jbeta segments was used. A multiplex PCR assay on genomic DNA amplified the CDR3 region of rearranged TCR beta genes. The amplified TCR beta libraries were sequenced on the Illumina HiSeq System as 87-base-pair reads. In the paper's pipeline: In a later analysis, about 80 million unique TCR beta chains were counted across the 500 to 850 repertoires, and approximately 11 million of these chains were shared by at least two donors. To remove PCR and sequencing errors, raw reads were error-corrected and collapsed into unique sequences using a nearest-neighbor algorithm that merged closely related sequences. V, D and J gene segments were assigned by aligning CDR3 sequences to IMGT reference sequences. For a sequence to be retained, a match of at least six nucleotides was required to both a V gene segment and a J gene segment. Rearrangements were called productive when the CDR3 lacked stop codons and stayed in frame with V and J; all others were non-productive. Following IMGT convention, CDR3 was defined as the stretch from the second conserved V-encoded cysteine up to the conserved J-encoded phenylalanine. The earlier analysis of a few hundred of the donors excluded sequences that lacked an unambiguous match to a single V gene segment. In an earlier analysis of several hundred of the donors, V segments were called functional above 56.7% productive rearrangements and were called segregating when the between-donor standard deviation exceeded 5%. A statistical classification framework was built for diagnosing cytomegalovirus status from the catalog of TCR beta chain sequences. In a later analysis, V and J genes were assigned by comparing TCR nucleotide sequences against IMGT/GENE-DB human TR gene sequences. In a later analysis, CDR3 sequences and most-parsimonious VDJ recombination scenarios were assigned using the TCRdist pipeline. In a later analysis, each TCR beta chain was defined by its CDR3 amino acid sequence together with its V-gene family, and reads without a unique V-gene family were excluded. A later analysis removed 500 to 600 highly shared, low-generation-probability nucleotide sequences to deal with suspected cross-contamination and a sequencing artifact. In a later analysis, a clonal expansion index was calculated for each public chain from normalized within-repertoire ranks of inferred template counts. A later analysis computed generation probabilities with a VDJ recombination model fitted to out-of-frame rearrangements, and checked the results against IGoR. Hypergeometric tests were used in a later analysis to score TCR-TCR, TCR-HLA and TCR-CMV co-occurrence, with a repertoire-size bias correction applied to the TCR pairs. To estimate false discovery rates, a later analysis permuted the HLA or CMV assignments 20 times. A later analysis grouped co-occurring TCRs with DBSCAN, adding TCRdist sequence similarity when clustering within HLA-allele-positive subsets. Repertoires with fewer than 30,000 or more than 120,000 public chains, plus five repertoires with anomalous nucleotide sharing, were excluded from co-occurrence clustering. Held by TCRdb, this immuneACCESS table contains in-frame sequences only and omits some clones. Under half of the omission traces to an unresolved V gene where checked; the cause of the rest is unknown. The DNA gave D and trimming, while V, J and clone size come from that table. The sample profile shows about 180,000 clones; around 75% of them were found once. The top ten constitute less than 3% of the sample.

CDR1 and CDR2 were assigned from the germline V gene as LGHNA and YSLEER. Reading from cysteine to phenylalanine, the CDR3 counts 13 amino acids. Just CDR3 DNA is preserved here, 39 bases in frame from base 1. V is pared back by 3 bases and J by 6 bases, with 11 bases lying between the germline termini. Comments on this clone: Its antigen target is currently unknown. It has no much larger one-base neighbor in the sample; base qualities were not kept.

The sequence joins TRBV4-3 to TRBJ1-2; 5 matching bases give a weak D call of TRBD1. Sequences were obtained from PBMCs. This TCR was sampled from a female donor in good health and CMV-seronegative. The nucleotide sequence reads TGCGCCAGCAGCCAGGCCGGAGGGGATGGCTACACCTTC. The resulting protein is CASSQAGGDGYTF.